This T cell receptor (beta chain) comes out of a study of blood T cell repertoires in COVID-19. The CDR3 runs to 15 residues. Trimming pared 0 bases from V and 0 bases from J, leaving 7 bases between. Per germline, CDR1 SGHRS and CDR2 YFSETQ. Here immunoSEQ multiplex PCR was the method, and the copy in TCRdb shows in-frame clones only, minus some. The repertoire holds 250,000 to 300,000 clones, with roughly nine tenths as singletons. The J gene is TRBJ2-1, the V gene TRBV5-1, with D possibly being TRBD1 (5 bases). Material: PBMCs or T cells enriched from blood (not recorded which). The TCR sequence derives from a human donor in a cohort exposed to, infected with or recovered from COVID-19 (not recorded which). The donor label of this sample is uncertain. CDR3 bases: TGCGCCAGCAGCTTGGGACAGACCTCCTACAATGAGCAGTTCTTC. As protein: CASSLGQTSYNEQFF.